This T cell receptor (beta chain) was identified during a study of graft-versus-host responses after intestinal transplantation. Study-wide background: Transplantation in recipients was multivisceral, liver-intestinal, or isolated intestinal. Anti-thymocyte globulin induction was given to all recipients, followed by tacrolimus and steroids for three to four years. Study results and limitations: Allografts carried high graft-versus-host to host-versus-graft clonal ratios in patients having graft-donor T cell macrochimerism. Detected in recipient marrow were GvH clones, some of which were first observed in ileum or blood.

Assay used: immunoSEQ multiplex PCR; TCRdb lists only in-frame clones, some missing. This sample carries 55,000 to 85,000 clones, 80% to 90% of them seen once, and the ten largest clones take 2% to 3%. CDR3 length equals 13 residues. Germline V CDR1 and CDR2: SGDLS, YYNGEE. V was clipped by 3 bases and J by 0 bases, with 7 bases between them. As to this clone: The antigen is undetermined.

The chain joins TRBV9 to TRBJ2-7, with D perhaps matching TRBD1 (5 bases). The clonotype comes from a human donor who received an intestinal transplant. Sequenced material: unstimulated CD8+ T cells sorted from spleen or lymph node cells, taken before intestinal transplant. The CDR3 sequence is CASSEGYSYEQYF. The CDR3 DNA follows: TGTGCCAGCAGCGAGGGGTACTCCTACGAGCAGTACTTC.